Listed here is a single T cell receptor (beta chain). This sample is drawn from a study of blood T cell repertoires in COVID-19. Study in general: COVID-19 samples collected from the United States, Italy and Spain covered acute and convalescent phases. In each case, the material was cDNA or gDNA derived from T cells, B-cell-depleted T cells, or PBMCs.

The cohort comprised adults aged roughly 18 to 95 years residing in 20 to 25 US areas. Sequenced by immunoSEQ multiplex PCR; TCRdb stores in-frame clones only, minus some. This sample carries a few hundred thousand clones, more than 85% of them seen once, and the ten largest clones take 2.5% to 3%. CDR3 length: 18 amino acids. V lost 0 bases to trimming and J lost 5 bases, with 23 bases between them. Per germline, CDR1 MGHRA and CDR2 YSYEKL. The J gene is TRBJ2-7, the V gene TRBV4-1; maybe TRBD2 (6 bases). This TCR was recovered from a woman aged 30 to 39 who had recovered from COVID-19. The sample consisted of PBMCs or T cells enriched from blood (not recorded which). CDR3 sequence reads: CASSQEPVAGISYDEQYF. CDR3 sequence (DNA): TGCGCCAGCAGCCAAGAACCGGTTGCGGGGATTTCCTATGACGAGCAGTACTTC.